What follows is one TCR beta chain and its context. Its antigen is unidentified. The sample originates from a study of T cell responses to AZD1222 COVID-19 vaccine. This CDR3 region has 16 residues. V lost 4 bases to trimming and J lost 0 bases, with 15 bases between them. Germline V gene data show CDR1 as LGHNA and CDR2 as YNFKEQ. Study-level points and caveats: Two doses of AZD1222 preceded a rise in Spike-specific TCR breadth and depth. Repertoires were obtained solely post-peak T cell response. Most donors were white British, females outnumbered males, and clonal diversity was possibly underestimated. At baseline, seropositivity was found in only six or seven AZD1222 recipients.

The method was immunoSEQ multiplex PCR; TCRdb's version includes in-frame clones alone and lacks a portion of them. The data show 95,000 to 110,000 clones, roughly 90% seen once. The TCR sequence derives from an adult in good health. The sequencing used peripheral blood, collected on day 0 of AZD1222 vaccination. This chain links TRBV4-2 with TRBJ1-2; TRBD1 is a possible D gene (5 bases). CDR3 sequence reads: CASSPGLREANYGYTF. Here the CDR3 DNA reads TGTGCCAGCAGCCCTGGACTCAGGGAAGCTAACTATGGCTACACCTTC.